The 4 T cell receptor beta chains presented below share a single source sample, sequenced in a study of OX40 agonist ivuxolimab in advanced cancers. The table came from immunoSEQ multiplex PCR; TCRdb's copy has only in-frame clones and leaves some out. Of some 100,000 clones listed, 94% were seen once; the top ten hold approximately 2.4%. The source material was CD4+ or CD8+ T cells sorted from blood, sampled in a trial of the OX40 agonist ivuxolimab. All receptors derive from an adult with an advanced solid tumor such as melanoma, head and neck, liver or kidney cancer.

This clone turned up a few times. The V gene is TRBV4-3, the J gene TRBJ2-7, with D tentatively TRBD1 or TRBD2 (5 bases each). The CDR3 is 17 residues long. V gave up 0 bases and J gave up 3 bases, with 18 bases separating them. Germline loops: CDR1 LGHNA, CDR2 YSLEER. As DNA, the CDR3 is TGCGCCAGCAGCCAAGATTTTGAGGGGCAGAGGGGCTACGAGCAGTACTTC. Amino acids: CASSQDFEGQRGYEQYF.

The chain links TRBV30 to TRBJ2-7; D gene unclear. The CDR3 contains 14 residues. V shed 0 bases and J shed 4 bases, with 13 bases lying between them. Per the germline V gene, CDR1 is GTSNPN and CDR2 is SVGIG (reference sequence). The CDR3 sequence is CAWSVTPLLYEQYF. CDR3 coding DNA: TGTGCCTGGAGTGTTACACCGCTATTATACGAGCAGTACTTC.

The chain joins TRBV5-8 to TRBJ1-5; D unresolved. This CDR3 comprises 15 residues. Germline CDR1 SGHTS, CDR2 YDEGEE. V lost 1 base to trimming and J lost 0 bases, with 8 bases between them. CDR3 loop: CASSLSQVSNQPQHF. In nucleotides, the CDR3 is TGTGCCAGCAGCTTGTCTCAGGTTAGCAATCAGCCCCAGCATTTT.

V and J are TRBV4-2 and TRBJ1-1; no reliable D call. Germline V gives CDR1 LGHNA, CDR2 YNFKEQ. V dropped 1 base and J dropped 0 bases, with 9 bases sitting between them. The CDR3 is 15 amino acids. The CDR3 sequence is CASSQVGEMNTEAFF. The CDR3 DNA is TGTGCCAGCAGCCAAGTCGGGGAAATGAACACTGAAGCTTTCTTT.